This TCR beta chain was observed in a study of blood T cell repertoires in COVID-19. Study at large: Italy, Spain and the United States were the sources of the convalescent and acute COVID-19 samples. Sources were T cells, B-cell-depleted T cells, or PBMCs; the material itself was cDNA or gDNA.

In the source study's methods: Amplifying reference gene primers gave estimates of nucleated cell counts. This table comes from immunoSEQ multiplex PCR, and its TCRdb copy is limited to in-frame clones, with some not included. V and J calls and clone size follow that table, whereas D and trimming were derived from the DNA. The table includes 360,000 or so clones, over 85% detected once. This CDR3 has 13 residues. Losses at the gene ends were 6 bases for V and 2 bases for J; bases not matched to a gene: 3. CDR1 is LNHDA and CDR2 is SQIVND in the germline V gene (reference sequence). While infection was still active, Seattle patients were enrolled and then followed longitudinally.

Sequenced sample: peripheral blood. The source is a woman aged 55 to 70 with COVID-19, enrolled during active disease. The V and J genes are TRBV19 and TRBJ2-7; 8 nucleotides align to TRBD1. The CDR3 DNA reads TGTGCCAGTAGCGTGACAGGGGCCTACGAGCAGTACTTC. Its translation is CASSVTGAYEQYF.